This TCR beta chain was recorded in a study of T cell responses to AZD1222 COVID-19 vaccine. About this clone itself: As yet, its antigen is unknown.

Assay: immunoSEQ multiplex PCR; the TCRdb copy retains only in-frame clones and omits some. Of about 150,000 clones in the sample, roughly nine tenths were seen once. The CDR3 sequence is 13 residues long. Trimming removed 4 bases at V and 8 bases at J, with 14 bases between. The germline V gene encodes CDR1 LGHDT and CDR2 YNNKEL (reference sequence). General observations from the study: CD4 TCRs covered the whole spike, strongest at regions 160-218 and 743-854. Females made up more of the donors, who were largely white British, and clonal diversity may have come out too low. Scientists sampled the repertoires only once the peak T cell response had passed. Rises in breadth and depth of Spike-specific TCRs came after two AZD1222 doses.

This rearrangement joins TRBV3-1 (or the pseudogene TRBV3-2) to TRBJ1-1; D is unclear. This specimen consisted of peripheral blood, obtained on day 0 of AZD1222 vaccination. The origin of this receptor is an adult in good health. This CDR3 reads CASSLPGRKEAFF. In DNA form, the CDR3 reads TGTGCCAGCAGCCTACCCGGCAGGAAAGAAGCTTTCTTT.